These T cell receptor beta chains were read from a single sample in a study of blood T cell repertoires in COVID-19. Using immunoSEQ multiplex PCR, the repertoire was profiled, and TCRdb retains in-frame clones only, with some absent. The data contain roughly 260,000 clones, approximately 79% of them singletons. Material for sequencing was peripheral blood. These receptors all stem from a woman older than 75 with active or convalescent COVID-19. The conserved cysteine and the conserved F or W are not part of the CDR3 here. A D gene is named only where the DNA matches it firmly.

j_call	v_call	d_call	cdr3_aa
TRBJ2-1	TRBV5-4	TRBD2	ASSVGLAGASNNEQF
TRBJ2-5	TRBV18	-	ASSPPARIQETQY
TRBJ1-1	TRBV30	TRBD1	AWNRGGGAEAF
TRBJ2-7	TRBV19	-	ASSTQLRGEQY
TRBJ1-1	TRBV11-3	TRBD1	ASSQTGTNTEAF
TRBJ1-2	TRBV14	-	ASSPSFGYGYT
TRBJ1-1	TRBV3-1/TRBV3-2	TRBD1	ASSQGGQGAEAF
TRBJ1-3	TRBV5-1	TRBD1	ASSYGTGGSGNTIY
TRBJ2-7	TRBV19	-	ASSPPGVDEQY
TRBJ2-3	TRBV5-6	TRBD1	ASSSQDRTITDTQY
TRBJ2-7	TRBV2	-	ASTRDSREYEQY
TRBJ2-1	TRBV29-1	TRBD1	SVDRLLQRNEQF
TRBJ2-7	TRBV28	-	ASSLTQLGTNEQY
TRBJ1-5	TRBV6-6	-	ASSGGHSNQPQH
TRBJ2-1	TRBV11-3	-	ASSPRQSSYNEQF
TRBJ1-5	TRBV28	TRBD1	ASGTGSQPQH
TRBJ1-1	TRBV2	-	ASSLDTEAF
TRBJ1-6	TRBV4-1	-	ASDARSGNSPLH
TRBJ2-1	TRBV2	TRBD2	ASNRDYNNEQF
TRBJ2-2	TRBV5-1	-	ASSYREPTGYSGELF
TRBJ1-3	TRBV5-6	-	ASSLRGTGNTIY
TRBJ2-2	TRBV19	-	ASRTANTGELF
TRBJ2-3	TRBV5-6	TRBD1	ASSSFGQGLTDTQY
TRBJ2-1	TRBV6-5	-	ASNQRPAHYNEQF
TRBJ2-4	TRBV28	-	ASSLIGDLAKNIQY
TRBJ2-3	TRBV7-9	-	ASSPRGGRLDTQY
TRBJ1-3	TRBV6-1	-	ASSENLAGFGNTIY
TRBJ1-2	TRBV5-8	TRBD1	ASSLTGTGGDYGYT
TRBJ2-1	TRBV3-1/TRBV3-2	-	ASSQSRGSQF
TRBJ2-2	TRBV5-6	-	ASTGVNTGELF